These T cell receptor beta chains were read from a single sample in a study of blood T cells in healthy people across ages. TCRdb fed the 5' RACE reads into MiXCR, producing one record per CDR3 protein. The table records some 1,500,000 distinct CDR3 sequences, 42% of them present only once. Sequenced sample: blood. These receptors all stem from a woman between 18 and 30 years old in good health. Each CDR3 is given with its conserved first and last residue. The D gene is left open where the match is weak. Some rows mark clone size as missing; the rest say once, few, many or name a class of expanded clone.

V gene,J gene,D gene,clone size,CDR3 DNA,CDR3 protein
TRBV27,TRBJ1-1,TRBD1,NA,TGTGCCAGCAGTTCGGCCCCAGGGGGCCACACTGAAGCTTTCTTT,CASSSAPGGHTEAFF
TRBV29-1,TRBJ2-3,NA,few,TGCAGCGTTGTATTGCCCGGGACGGGTACGCAGTATTTT,CSVVLPGTGTQYF
TRBV3-1,TRBJ2-5,NA,NA,TGTGCCAGCAGCCAAGTACCGAGGGAGACCCAGTACTTC,CASSQVPRETQYF
TRBV29-1,TRBJ2-1,NA,NA,TGCAGCGTTGGGGCCCAGGAGGGCCCGATCAATGAGCAGTTCTTC,CSVGAQEGPINEQFF
TRBV2,TRBJ2-1,TRBD1,once,TGTGCCAGCAGTGGGGGACAGGGTCCTTACAATGAGCAGTTCTTC,CASSGGQGPYNEQFF
TRBV27,TRBJ1-1,NA,NA,TGTGCCAGCAGTACTCGGACAGCGGATGAAGCTTTCTTT,CASSTRTADEAFF
TRBV7-9,TRBJ2-2,NA,NA,TGTGCCAGCAGCTTTCTGGGGGAACTGTTTTTT,CASSFLGELFF
TRBV30,TRBJ2-7,NA,NA,TGTGCCTGGAGTGACATGGGCGAGCAGTACTTC,CAWSDMGEQYF
TRBV7-2,TRBJ1-1,NA,NA,TGTGCCAGCAGCTTAGCCCCGAACCTGAACACTGAAGCTTTCTTT,CASSLAPNLNTEAFF
TRBV27,TRBJ1-6,NA,NA,TGTGCCAGCAGTTTAAATGCGAATTCACCCCTCCACTTT,CASSLNANSPLHF
TRBV20-1,TRBJ1-1,TRBD1,NA,TGCAGTGCTGCAGGGGACAGGGGGAACACTGAAGCTTTCTTT,CSAAGDRGNTEAFF
TRBV18,TRBJ2-4,NA,NA,TGTGCCAGCTCACCCCTAGAAGCGGACAAAAACATTCAGTACTTC,CASSPLEADKNIQYF
TRBV6-5,TRBJ1-5,NA,few,TGTGCCAGCAGTCGCAGCTTTGGGAAGCCCCAGCATTTT,CASSRSFGKPQHF
TRBV6-5,TRBJ2-2,NA,NA,TGTGCCAGCAGTTACACCCAGGTCCCCGGGGAGCTGTTTTTT,CASSYTQVPGELFF
TRBV6-1,TRBJ2-7,NA,NA,TGTGCCAGCACCTTCGGTGGCGGCGTCTACGAGCAGTACTTC,CASTFGGGVYEQYF
TRBV27,TRBJ1-1,NA,NA,TGTGCCAGCATTGACTGGCCGAACACTGAAGCTTTCTTT,CASIDWPNTEAFF
TRBV10-3,TRBJ1-6,NA,NA,TGTGCCATCAGTGAGCGGACCGAGAATTCACCCCTCCACTTT,CAISERTENSPLHF
TRBV7-2,TRBJ2-1,NA,NA,TGTGCCAGCAGCCGGGACCTCCCCTCCTACAATGAGCAGTTCTTC,CASSRDLPSYNEQFF
TRBV20-1,TRBJ1-4,NA,few,TGCAGTGCTAAGGCTGATTCACTCGAAAAACTGTTTTTT,CSAKADSLEKLFF
TRBV15,TRBJ2-7,NA,NA,TGTGCCACCAGCAGAGTAATATTCGGAGGGTACGAGCAGTACTTC,CATSRVIFGGYEQYF
TRBV7-8,TRBJ1-2,NA,NA,TGTGCCAGCAGCTACGAAGGGGTTGGCTACACCTTC,CASSYEGVGYTF
TRBV13,TRBJ1-2,NA,NA,TGTGCCAGCAGCTTAGAACAGCGATATGGCTACACCTTC,CASSLEQRYGYTF
TRBV20-1,TRBJ1-2,NA,few,TGCAGTGCTAGAGACCCACAAATCTATGGCTACACCTTC,CSARDPQIYGYTF
TRBV6-5,TRBJ1-4,TRBD1,NA,TGTACCAGCAGTTACGTCGCAGGGGGTGAAAAACTGTTTTTT,CTSSYVAGGEKLFF
TRBV11-2,TRBJ2-7,TRBD1,NA,TGTGCCAGCAGCGCTACCGGGACAGGAGTCTACGAGCAGTACTTC,CASSATGTGVYEQYF
TRBV11-2,TRBJ2-5,NA,NA,TGTGCCAGCAGCCAAGCCCCCGAGACCCAGTACTTC,CASSQAPETQYF
TRBV6-5,TRBJ2-5,TRBD2,NA,TGTGCCAGCAGGCAAACTAGCGGGAAAGAGACCCAGTACTTC,CASRQTSGKETQYF
TRBV14,TRBJ1-1,NA,once,TGTGCCAGCAGCCATGGCAGTATGAACACTGAAGCTTTCTTT,CASSHGSMNTEAFF
TRBV6-5,TRBJ2-7,TRBD2,NA,TGTGCCAGCACTCCGGGACTACCATACGAGCAGTACTTC,CASTPGLPYEQYF
TRBV7-3,TRBJ2-7,NA,NA,TGTGCCAGCAGCACCCCAATCCACAATGAGCAGTACTTC,CASSTPIHNEQYF
TRBV7-9,TRBJ2-3,NA,few,TGTGCCAGCAGGCGGCGGGACACGTCCACAGATACGCAGTATTTT,CASRRRDTSTDTQYF
TRBV19,TRBJ2-7,TRBD1,once,TGTGCCAGTACCTCGACAGGGTCCTACGAGCAGTACTTC,CASTSTGSYEQYF
TRBV5-1,TRBJ1-4,NA,NA,TGCGCCAGCAGCTTGGGGGACATCACAGGCCTTAATGAAAAACTGTTTTTT,CASSLGDITGLNEKLFF
TRBV29-1,TRBJ2-4,NA,once,TGCAGCGAGAAAAAACCGGGACCTCTGAGGGAGCAGTACTTC,CSEKKPGPLREQYF
TRBV6-5,TRBJ2-3,TRBD2,few,TGTGCTCCCGGGACTAGCGGGACCCCTAGCACAGATACGCAGTATTTT,CAPGTSGTPSTDTQYF
TRBV29-1,TRBJ1-1,NA,few,TGCAGCGTTGCTGTAGGGACGAACACTGAAGCTTTCTTT,CSVAVGTNTEAFF
TRBV20-1,TRBJ2-1,TRBD2,NA,TGCAGTGCAGGCCGGGGGACTAGCGGGAGGGCCTACTATGAGCAGTTCTTC,CSAGRGTSGRAYYEQFF
TRBV27,TRBJ1-1,NA,few,TGTGCCAGCAGTACTCTATACACTGAAGCTTTCTTT,CASSTLYTEAFF
TRBV7-8,TRBJ2-1,TRBD2,NA,TGTGCCAGCAGCTTAGCGCCGGTAGCGGGAGATAACGAGCAGTTCTTC,CASSLAPVAGDNEQFF
TRBV6-6,TRBJ1-2,TRBD1,NA,TGTGCCAGCAGTGTCCAGGGGGTCTCTTCTGGCTACACCTTC,CASSVQGVSSGYTF
TRBV7-6,TRBJ2-3,NA,few,TGTGCCAGCAGCTTATGGGCGGGAAGCACAGATACGCAGTATTTT,CASSLWAGSTDTQYF
TRBV10-3,TRBJ2-1,NA,NA,TGTGCCATCGGGACACCTGACAGGGAGGGTGATGAGCAGTTCTTC,CAIGTPDREGDEQFF
TRBV9,TRBJ2-5,TRBD2,few,TGTGCCAGCAGCGTAGGGGTAGCGGGAGTAGCCGAGACCCAGTACTTC,CASSVGVAGVAETQYF
TRBV6-5,TRBJ1-2,TRBD1,NA,TGTGCCAGCAGGGGACAGGGGCAACCCAGCTACACCTTC,CASRGQGQPSYTF
TRBV12-3/TRBV12-4,TRBJ2-1,NA,many,TGTGCCAGCAGCTCATTCACCGGGACTGCAGCGTTCTTC,CASSSFTGTAAFF
TRBV12-5,TRBJ1-2,TRBD1,NA,TGTGCTAGTGGAAAGGGACAGGGTGCGGACGGCTACACCTTC,CASGKGQGADGYTF
TRBV7-2,TRBJ1-1,NA,few,TGTGCCAGCAGCTTAGTCGGGTGGGTGAACACTGAAGCTTTCTTT,CASSLVGWVNTEAFF
TRBV29-1,TRBJ2-1,NA,few,TGCAGCGTTGAAGACAGATCCCGATCCTACAATGAGCAGTTCTTC,CSVEDRSRSYNEQFF
TRBV5-6,TRBJ2-1,TRBD2,NA,TGTGCCAGCAACCGTAAGGCTAGCGGCTCCTACAATGAGCAGTTCTTC,CASNRKASGSYNEQFF